Shown below are 3 T cell receptor beta chains from a single sample sequenced in a study of STAT5B mutations in CD4+ large granular lymphocyte leukemia. TCRdb's copy holds only in-frame clones and misses some; the assay was immunoSEQ multiplex PCR. The sample holds around 33,000 clones, 81% seen once. Sample: CD4+ T cells from blood buffy coats. All receptors derive from a human donor in good health.

This rearrangement joins TRBV7-9 to TRBJ1-3, with D uncertain. Germline lookup yields CDR1 SEHNR and CDR2 FQNEAQ (reference sequence). This CDR3 region has 13 residues. Trimming shortened V by 4 bases and J by 8 bases, and 12 bases separated the two germline ends. This CDR3 reads CASSSFNTDTIYF. CDR3 nucleotides: TGTGCCAGCAGCTCCTTTAATACGGACACCATATATTTT.

The V call is TRBV5-1, the J call TRBJ2-7; D is unresolved. Germline CDR1 reads SGHRS; CDR2 reads YFSETQ. The length of the CDR3 is 14 residues. Deletions cut 2 bases from V and 0 bases from J, with 9 bases between. CDR3 residues: CASSFTESSYEQYF. The CDR3 DNA reads as TGCGCCAGCAGCTTTACAGAGAGCTCCTACGAGCAGTACTTC.

V usage is TRBV29-1 and J usage is TRBJ2-7; 8 bases agree with TRBD1. Germline CDR1 is SQVTM and CDR2 is ANQGSEA. This CDR3 spans 12 amino acids. V was clipped by 5 bases and J by 5 bases; unmatched bases: 5. CDR3 amino acids: CSVSTGGDEQYF. The CDR3 nucleotides are TGCAGCGTTAGTACAGGGGGAGACGAGCAGTACTTC.